One T cell receptor beta chain is described in this entry. Authors' data handling: Amplification from reference gene primers served as the basis for estimated nucleated cell counts. Assay used: immunoSEQ multiplex PCR; TCRdb lists only in-frame clones, some missing. Clonal size and the V and J genes are those of that table, whereas D and trimming came from the DNA. The sample yields about 190,000 clones, approximately 84% seen once. The data stem from a study of blood T cell repertoires in COVID-19. Study overall: Samples came from the United States, Italy and Spain, spanning acute and convalescent COVID-19. PBMCs, B-cell-depleted T cells, or T cells were the source of the cDNA or gDNA that made up the material.

This clonotype was sampled from a woman aged 70-85 years with active or convalescent COVID-19. Material: peripheral blood.

Written as DNA, the CDR3 is TGTGCCAGCAGCCAAGTACGGGCGGGCACTATCTCTGGAAACACCATATATTTT. Its protein product is CASSQVRAGTISGNTIYF. The chain carries TRBV14 and TRBJ1-3, with D hard to call. Deletions cut 1 base from V and 0 bases from J, with 16 bases between. This CDR3 spans 18 amino acids. The germline gives CDR1 SGHDN, CDR2 FVKESK. The variable domain in full, completed from reference TRBV14 and TRBJ1-3, reads EAGVTQFPSHSVIEKGQTVTLRCDPISGHDNLYWYRRVMGKEIKFLLHFVKESKQDESGMPNNRFLAERTGGTYSTLKVQPAELEDSGVYFCASSQVRAGTISGNTIYFGEGSWLTVV.